Each of the 11 T cell receptor beta chains below was sequenced from the same sample in a study of CD8+CD57+ T cells in acquired aplastic anemia. Patients chosen for sequencing had shown CD8+CD57+ cell expansion by flow cytometry. Profiling of TCR beta VDJ combinations and CDR3 sequences used genomic DNA as template. TCRdb reprocessed the reads via MiXCR and lists one record per CDR3 protein. The sample includes 170,000 or so distinct CDR3 sequences, roughly 50% of them seen just once. The sequenced sample was sorted CD4+, CD8+, or CD8+CD57+ T cells (not recorded which) from PBMCs. The receptors were sampled from a human donor with aplastic anemia.

This chain connects TRBV20-1 to TRBJ2-7, with TRBD2 matching over 7 bases. This CDR3 is 13 amino acids long. The germline gives CDR1 DFQATT, CDR2 SNEGSKA (reference sequence). Trimming removed 1 base from V and 6 bases from J; junction bases left unmatched: 6. Here the CDR3 reads CSARVREAGEQYF. In nucleotides, the CDR3 is TGCAGTGCTAGAGTCCGGGAGGCGGGCGAGCAGTACTTC.

The table lists this clonotype with many counts. This chain uses TRBV10-2 with TRBJ2-7; TRBD1 might be the D (5 bases). Trimming cost V 2 bases and J 3 bases, with 14 bases left between them. CDR3 length equals 15 residues. Germline CDR1 and CDR2: WSHSY and SAAADI. CDR3 in DNA: TGCGCCAGCAGTGAGAGGGGTAGCATGGACTACGAGCAGTACTTC. The encoded protein is CASSERGSMDYEQYF.

J is TRBJ1-5 and V is TRBV5-1; 7 bases are shared with TRBD1. Germline CDR1 and CDR2: SGHRS and YFSETQ. The CDR3 spans 14 residues. V was clipped by 3 bases and J by 5 bases; unmatched bases: 5. The CDR3 protein is CASSSRDRDQPQHF. The CDR3 DNA sequence: TGCGCCAGCAGCTCGCGAGACAGGGATCAGCCCCAGCATTTT. Variable domain in full (rest from reference TRBV5-1 and TRBJ1-5): KAGVTQTPRYLIKTRGQQVTLSCSPISGHRSVSWYQQTPGQGLQFLFEYFSETQRNKGNFPGRFSGRQFSNSRSEMNVSTLELGDSALYLCASSSRDRDQPQHFGDGTRLSIL.

DNA for the CDR3: TGCAGCGTTGCCGGTGGGCTAGCGAAAGAGACCCAGTACTTC. This gives the protein CSVAGGLAKETQYF. The V call is TRBV29-1, the J call TRBJ2-5; tentatively, D is TRBD2 (6 bases). The CDR3 is made up of 14 amino acids. Germline assignment: CDR1 SQVTM and CDR2 ANQGSEA. V was clipped by 4 bases and J by 3 bases, with 15 bases between them.

The chain joins TRBV12-3 or TRBV12-4 to TRBJ1-3; D is uncertain. V lost 7 bases, J lost 0 bases, and 10 bases lay in between. This CDR3 contains 14 residues. The CDR3 is CASTPLGSGNTIYF. CDR3 sequence (DNA): TGTGCCAGCACCCCTCTAGGCTCTGGAAACACCATATATTTT.

At least ten counts were recorded for this clonotype. The chain joins TRBV19 to TRBJ1-1; 7 nucleotides line up with TRBD1. The CDR3 covers 12 residues. Germline lookup yields CDR1 LNHDA and CDR2 SQIVND (reference sequence). V lost 3 bases, J lost 7 bases, and 2 bases stayed unmatched. DNA of the CDR3: TGTGCCAGTAGTATTCGGACAGGTGAAGCTTTCTTT. Its translation: CASSIRTGEAFF.

This clonotype was counted a few times. The gene calls are TRBV12-3 or TRBV12-4 and TRBJ2-2; 9 nucleotides align to TRBD2. This CDR3 comprises 17 residues. J lost 0 bases, V lost 1 base, and 3 bases had no gene match. CDR3 DNA sequence: TGTGCCAGCAGTTTAGGGGCTAGCGGGGCGAACACCGGGGAGCTGTTTTTT. This sequence encodes CASSLGASGANTGELFF.

This chain joins TRBV15 and TRBJ1-6; 7 bases line up with TRBD1. V was pared by 3 bases and J by 10 bases, with 12 bases of the junction left unmatched. Germline V gives CDR1 LNHNV, CDR2 YYDKDF (reference sequence). The CDR3 totals 16 residues. As DNA, the CDR3 is TGTGCCACCAGCAGTACGACATCCGAAGGGGGCTCACCCCTCCACTTT. Translation gives CATSSTTSEGGSPLHF. The full variable domain, with the rest looked up from reference TRBV15 and TRBJ1-6, is DAMVIQNPRYQVTQFGKPVTLSCSQTLNHNVMYWYQQKSSQAPKLLFHYYDKDFNNEADTPDNFQSRRPNTSFCFLDIRSPGLGDTAMYLCATSSTTSEGGSPLHFGNGTRLTVT.

In this sample, this clonotype turned up once. The chain uses TRBV15 and TRBJ1-2; TRBD1 might be the D (6 bases). This CDR3 spans 14 amino acids. Trimming cost V 0 bases and J 5 bases, with 10 bases left between them. CDR1 LNHNV and CDR2 YYDKDF come from the germline V gene (reference sequence). The CDR3 DNA sequence: TGTGCCACCAGCAGAGATGCAGGGGCGTATGGCTACACCTTC. Amino acid sequence: CATSRDAGAYGYTF.

In its sample, this clonotype was seen many times. CDR3 sequence: CASSFGGRNQPQHF. DNA of the CDR3: TGTGCCAGCAGTTTCGGGGGGAGAAATCAGCCCCAGCATTTT. This chain uses TRBV25-1 with TRBJ1-5, with a possible D match to TRBD1 (5 bases). Trimming shortened V by 5 bases and J by 4 bases, and 12 bases separated the two germline ends. The length of the CDR3 is 14 residues. Germline CDR1 is MGHDK and CDR2 is SYGVNS.

This clonotype was recorded many times. This chain joins TRBV9 and TRBJ1-1; possibly TRBD1 for D (5 bases). This CDR3 region has 14 residues. Germline CDR1 and CDR2: SGDLS and YYNGEE. The germline V and J ends were trimmed by 1 base and 5 bases, with 12 bases remaining between them. The DNA for the CDR3 is TGTGCCAGCAGCGTATTGGGGGAGGGGACTGAAGCTTTCTTT. It specifies CASSVLGEGTEAFF.